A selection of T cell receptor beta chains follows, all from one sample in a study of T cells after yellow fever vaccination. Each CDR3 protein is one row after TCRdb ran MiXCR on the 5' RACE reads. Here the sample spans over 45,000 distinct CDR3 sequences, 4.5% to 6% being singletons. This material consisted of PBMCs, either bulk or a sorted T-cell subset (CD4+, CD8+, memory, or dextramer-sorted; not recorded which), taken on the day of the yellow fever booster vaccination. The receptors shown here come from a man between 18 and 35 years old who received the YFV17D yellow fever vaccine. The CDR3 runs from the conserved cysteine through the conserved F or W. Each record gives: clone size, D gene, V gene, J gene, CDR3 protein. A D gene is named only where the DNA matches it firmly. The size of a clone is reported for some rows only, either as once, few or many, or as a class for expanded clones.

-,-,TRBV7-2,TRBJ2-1,CASSLVFTSGANEQFF
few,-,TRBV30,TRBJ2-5,CAWDSWETQYF
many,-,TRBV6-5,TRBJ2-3,CASSHEGSLTDTQYF
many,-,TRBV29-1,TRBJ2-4,CSVVGMDIQYF
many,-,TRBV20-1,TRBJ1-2,CSARVGSYGYTF
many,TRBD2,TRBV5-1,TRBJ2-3,CASSSSGGPTDTQYF
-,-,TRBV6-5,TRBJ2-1,CASSSQIFRDRIRISSYNEQFF
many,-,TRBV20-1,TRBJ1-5,CSARARGIGNQPQHF
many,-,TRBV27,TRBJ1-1,CASSSGVNTEAFF
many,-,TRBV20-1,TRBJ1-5,CSAGGPSNQPQHF
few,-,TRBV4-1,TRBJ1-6,CASSQDKGPLYNSPLHF
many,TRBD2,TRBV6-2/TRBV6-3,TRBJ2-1,CASTETSGGAEEQFF
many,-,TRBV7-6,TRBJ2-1,CASSLLGIGNEQFF
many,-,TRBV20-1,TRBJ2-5,CSAGGGRLHF
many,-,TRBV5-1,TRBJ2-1,CASSLVGLEQFF
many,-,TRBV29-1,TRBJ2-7,CSVGRRGYSYEQYF